One sample yielded the 18 T cell receptor beta chains listed below, sequenced in a study of control samples from healthy donors and cancer patients. Some clones are missing from TCRdb's copy, which holds only in-frame ones; the method was immunoSEQ multiplex PCR. The sample includes about 83,000 clones, 91% of them seen just once. The specimen sequenced was blood. The receptors originated from a young man in good health.

This clone was found once. The chain combines TRBV9 with TRBJ2-3, with 8 bases identical to TRBD2. V shed 0 bases and J 4 bases; nucleotides not matched to a gene: 7. The germline CDR1 and CDR2 sequences are SGDLS and YYNGEE. The CDR3 spans 16 residues. In DNA, the CDR3 is TGTGCCAGCAGCGTAGGGACGGGGGGGGTGGCAGATACGCAGTATTTT. It is translated as CASSVGTGGVADTQYF.

The chain uses TRBV19 and TRBJ1-5, with a possible D match to TRBD1 (5 bases). Per the germline V gene, CDR1 is LNHDA and CDR2 is SQIVND (reference sequence). The CDR3 is 15 residues long. The germline V and J ends were trimmed by 5 bases and 2 bases, with 13 bases remaining between them. The CDR3 reads CASSGVRGGNQPQHF. For the CDR3, the DNA is TGTGCCAGTAGTGGGGTTCGGGGGGGCAATCAGCCCCAGCATTTT.

This clone was found once. The CDR3 region has the DNA TGTGCCAGCAAGGGGGACGAGACTAATGAAAAACTGTTTTTT. It yields the protein CASKGDETNEKLFF. The gene calls are TRBV9 and TRBJ1-4, with D possibly being TRBD1 (6 bases). V was clipped by 6 bases and J by 2 bases, with 11 bases between them. This CDR3 is 14 amino acids long. Germline assignment: CDR1 SGDLS and CDR2 YYNGEE.

J is TRBJ2-7 and V is TRBV5-1, with D maybe TRBD2 (6 bases). CDR3 size: 18 residues. Between the trimmed V and J ends, which lost 0 bases and 1 base, there was a span of 20 bases. Per the germline V gene, CDR1 is SGHRS and CDR2 is YFSETQ. CDR3 in DNA: TGCGCCAGCAGCTTGGACTCAGGACTAAGCGAGAGATCCTACGAGCAGTACTTC. Translation gives CASSLDSGLSERSYEQYF.

The chain employs TRBV4-3 and TRBJ2-3; TRBD2 might be the D (5 bases). The germline CDR1 and CDR2 sequences are LGHNA and YSLEER. Trimming cost V 1 base and J 7 bases, with 15 bases left between them. This CDR3 has 15 residues. The CDR3 is CASSQVGGPQHTQYF. The CDR3 DNA sequence: TGCGCCAGCAGCCAAGTCGGCGGGCCTCAACATACGCAGTATTTT.

The chain employs TRBV2 and TRBJ2-6, with TRBD1 matching over 8 bases. Trimming took 2 bases from V and 0 from J; bases not matched to a gene: 3. The CDR3 loop spans 17 amino acids. CDR1 and CDR2 from the germline V gene are SNHLY and FYNNEI. The CDR3 coding sequence is TGTGCCAGCAGTGAATGGGACAGGTACTCTGGGGCCAACGTCCTGACTTTC. Translated: CASSEWDRYSGANVLTF.

The rearrangement links TRBV7-9 to TRBJ2-7; D unclear. The CDR3 spans 10 residues. The germline gives CDR1 SEHNR, CDR2 FQNEAQ (reference sequence). V was trimmed by 8 bases and J by 5 bases, leaving 7 bases between them. CDR3 sequence (DNA): TGTGCCAGCGAGCAGAACGAGCAGTACTTC. This translates into CASEQNEQYF.

This chain uses TRBV27 with TRBJ2-1; TRBD2 might be the D (6 bases). Germline V gene lookup returns CDR1 MNHEY and CDR2 SMNVEV (reference sequence). V gave up 7 bases and J gave up 4 bases, with 17 bases separating them. The CDR3 has 15 residues. The CDR3 nucleotides are TGTGCCAGCACCTTCGACGGAGGGGCTTACAATGAGCAGTTCTTC. Translating it yields CASTFDGGAYNEQFF.

As for this clone: It is likely a read error, because the conserved phenylalanine at the end of the CDR3 is missing. It is unclear where the CDR3 begins or ends on the DNA, so no DNA is shown, and the CDR3 is as TCRdb lists it. The chain combines TRBV21-1 with TRBJ2-3; the tabulated D call, TRBD1, remains unverified against the DNA. TRBV21-1 is noted as a pseudogene. The CDR3 is 11 residues long, counting both termini. The CDR3 spells CASSFRDRVWS.

J is TRBJ2-7 and V is TRBV7-2; D is perhaps TRBD1 (5 bases). This CDR3 contains 16 residues. Trimming stripped 2 bases from V and 9 bases from J, with 23 bases between. The germline CDR1 and CDR2 sequences are SGHTA and FQGNSA. The CDR3 is CASSLQQLQGAGGQYF. The DNA for the CDR3 is TGTGCCAGCAGCTTACAGCAGCTCCAGGGCGCTGGTGGGCAGTACTTC.

The chain uses TRBV19 and TRBJ2-3, with D possibly being TRBD2 (6 bases). Trimming removed 7 bases at V and 2 bases at J, with 16 bases between. CDR3 length equals 15 residues. The germline V gene has CDR1 LNHDA and CDR2 SQIVND (reference sequence). This CDR3 reads CASTSAAGPTDTQYF. The CDR3 DNA reads as TGTGCCAGTACCTCGGCAGCGGGCCCCACAGATACGCAGTATTTT.

V and J are TRBV18 and TRBJ1-2, with D uncertain. The CDR3 consists of 16 residues. V lost 1 base and J 4 bases, leaving 16 bases between the germline ends. Germline loops: CDR1 KGHSH, CDR2 LQKENI. The CDR3 loop reads CASSPLNSDDAYGYTF. The CDR3 region has the DNA TGTGCCAGCTCACCACTAAACAGTGATGACGCCTATGGCTACACCTTC. Complete variable domain (other parts from reference TRBV18 and TRBJ1-2): NAGVMQNPRHLVRRRGQEARLRCSPMKGHSHVYWYRQLPEEGLKFMVYLQKENIIDESGMPKERFSAEFPKEGPSILRIQQVVRGDSAAYFCASSPLNSDDAYGYTFGSGTRLTVV.

This chain uses TRBV6-5 with TRBJ1-5; 10 bases align to TRBD1. The V and J ends lost 8 bases and 10 bases, in that order; junction bases with no gene match: 8. From germline, CDR1 is MNHEY and CDR2 SVGAGI. The CDR3 covers 13 residues. In DNA, the CDR3 is TGTGCCAGCTCGAGGACAGGGGGGACTCCCCAGCATTTT. Translated: CASSRTGGTPQHF.

The chain links TRBV19 to TRBJ1-4; D possibly corresponds to TRBD1 (6 bases). The germline gives CDR1 LNHDA, CDR2 SQIVND (reference sequence). The V gene lost 4 bases and the J gene lost 7 bases, with 13 bases spanning the gap. This CDR3 contains 14 residues. The CDR3 sequence: CASSTGALGEKLFF. Here the CDR3 DNA reads TGTGCCAGTAGTACAGGGGCTCTGGGTGAAAAACTGTTTTTT.

The chain is built from TRBV29-1 and TRBJ1-1; 7 bases match TRBD1. Germline CDR1 and CDR2: SQVTM and ANQGSEA. The CDR3 length is 12 residues. V trimming: 6 bases; J trimming: 2 bases; junction bases outside the gene matches: 3. DNA for the CDR3: TGCAGCGTGTACAGGGGAAACACTGAAGCTTTCTTT. It yields the protein CSVYRGNTEAFF.

The chain combines TRBV3-1 (or the pseudogene TRBV3-2) with TRBJ1-5, with D maybe TRBD1 (5 bases). This CDR3 is built from 15 residues. Trimming cost V 0 bases and J 4 bases, with 10 bases left between them. Germline assignment: CDR1 LGHDT and CDR2 YNNKEL (reference sequence). This CDR3 is CASSQDLSGNQPQHF. The CDR3 DNA reads TGTGCCAGCAGCCAAGATTTATCAGGGAATCAGCCCCAGCATTTT.

This chain connects TRBV27 to TRBJ1-1; D gene ambiguous. With 5 bases removed from V and 5 bases from J, the gap between germline ends came to 15 bases. Germline CDR1 is MNHEY and CDR2 is SMNVEV (reference sequence). There are 14 residues in the CDR3. This CDR3 reads CASSLQAGGTEAFF. In DNA form, the CDR3 reads TGTGCCAGCAGTCTCCAAGCGGGCGGAACTGAAGCTTTCTTT.

The chain carries TRBV5-6 and TRBJ2-2, with a possible D match to TRBD1 (6 bases). The CDR3 totals 16 residues. V dropped 2 bases and J dropped 1 base, with 12 bases sitting between them. Germline CDR1 and CDR2: SGHDT and YYEEEE. The CDR3 region is CASSLAPGQNTGELFF. The CDR3, as DNA: TGTGCCAGCAGCTTAGCCCCGGGACAGAACACCGGGGAGCTGTTTTTT.